The T cell receptor beta chain described here comes from a study of T cell changes during pregnancy in multiple sclerosis. TCRdb's copy holds only in-frame clones and misses some; the assay was immunoSEQ multiplex PCR. The sample has around 41,000 clones; just over 90% are singletons. The length of the CDR3 is 15 residues. CDR1 is SEHNR and CDR2 is FQNEAQ in the germline V gene (reference sequence). The trim removed 3 bases at V and 0 bases at J, leaving 1 base unmatched. This specimen was CD4+ T cells from peripheral blood mononuclear cells, taken in the third trimester of pregnancy. This TCR was recovered from a female donor in good health, enrolled as a control in a pregnancy study. The chain links TRBV7-9 to TRBJ2-1; 8 positions match TRBD1. CDR3 residues: CASSLQGASYNEQFF. The CDR3 nucleotides are TGTGCCAGCAGCTTGCAGGGGGCCTCCTACAATGAGCAGTTCTTC.